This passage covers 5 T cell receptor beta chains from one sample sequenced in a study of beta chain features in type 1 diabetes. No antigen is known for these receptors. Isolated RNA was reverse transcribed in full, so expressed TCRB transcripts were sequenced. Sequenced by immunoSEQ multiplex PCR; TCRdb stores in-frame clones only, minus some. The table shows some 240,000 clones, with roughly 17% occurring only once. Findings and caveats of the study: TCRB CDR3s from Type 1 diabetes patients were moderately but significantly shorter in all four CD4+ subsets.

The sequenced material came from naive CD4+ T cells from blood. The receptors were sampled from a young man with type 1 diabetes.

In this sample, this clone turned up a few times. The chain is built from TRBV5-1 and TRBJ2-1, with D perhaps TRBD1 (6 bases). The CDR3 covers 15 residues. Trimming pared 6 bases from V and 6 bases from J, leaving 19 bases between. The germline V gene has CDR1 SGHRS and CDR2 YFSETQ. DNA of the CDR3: TGCGCCAGCAAATTCGCAGGGGCTTCTTTCAATGAGCAGTTCTTC. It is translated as CASKFAGASFNEQFF.

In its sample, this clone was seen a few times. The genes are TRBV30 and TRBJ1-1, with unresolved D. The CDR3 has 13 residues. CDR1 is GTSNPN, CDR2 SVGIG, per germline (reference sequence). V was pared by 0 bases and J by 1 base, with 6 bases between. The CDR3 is CAWSVLENTEAFF. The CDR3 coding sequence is TGTGCCTGGAGTGTTCTAGAGAACACTGAAGCTTTCTTT. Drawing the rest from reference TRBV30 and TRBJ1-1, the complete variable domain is SQTIHQWPATLVQPVGSPLSLECTVEGTSNPNLYWYRQAAGRGLQLLFYSVGIGQISSEVPQNLSASRPQDRQFILSSKKLLLSDSGFYLCAWSVLENTEAFFGQGTRLTVV.

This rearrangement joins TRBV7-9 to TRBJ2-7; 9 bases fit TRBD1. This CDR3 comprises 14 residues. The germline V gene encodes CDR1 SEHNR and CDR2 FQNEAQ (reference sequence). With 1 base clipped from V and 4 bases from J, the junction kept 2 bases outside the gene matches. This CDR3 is CASSLGTGAYEQYF. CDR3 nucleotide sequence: TGTGCCAGCAGCTTAGGGACAGGGGCTTACGAGCAGTACTTC.

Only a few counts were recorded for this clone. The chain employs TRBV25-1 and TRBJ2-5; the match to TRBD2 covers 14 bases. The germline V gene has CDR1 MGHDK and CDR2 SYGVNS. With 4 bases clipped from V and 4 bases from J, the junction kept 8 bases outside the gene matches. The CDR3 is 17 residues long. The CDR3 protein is CASSGGTSGSGRETQYF. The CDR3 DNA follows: TGTGCCAGCAGTGGCGGGACTAGCGGGAGCGGACGAGAGACCCAGTACTTC.

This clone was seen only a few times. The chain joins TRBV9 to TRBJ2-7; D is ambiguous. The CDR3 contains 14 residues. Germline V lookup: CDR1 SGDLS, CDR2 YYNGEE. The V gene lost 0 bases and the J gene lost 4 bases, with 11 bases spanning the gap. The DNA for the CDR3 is TGTGCCAGCAGCGTAGCTGTACAACCGTACGAGCAGTACTTC. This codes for CASSVAVQPYEQYF.